This is a list of T cell receptor beta chains from one sample in a study of control samples from healthy donors and cancer patients. Data came from immunoSEQ multiplex PCR; TCRdb stores just in-frame clones and leaves some out. Of approximately 150,000 clones listed, 89% are singletons. Sequencing input: blood. The receptors come from a man aged 25 to 40 in good health. Both conserved end residues are part of each CDR3. D genes are given only for firm matches. Only part of the rows carry a size: once, few, many, or a class if the clone is expanded.

>TRBJ1-2|TRBV6-5|NA|NA|14
CASRDRQVGYGYTF
TGTGCCAGCAGGGACCGACAGGTGGGATATGGCTACACCTTC
>TRBJ1-2|TRBV9|NA|TRBD1|17
CASSVDGTGARNYGYTF
TGTGCCAGCAGCGTAGATGGGACAGGGGCTAGGAACTATGGCTACACCTTC
>TRBJ1-2|TRBV6-5|NA|TRBD1|15
CASDRDRGAANGYTF
TGTGCCAGCGACCGGGACAGGGGGGCGGCGAATGGCTACACCTTC
>TRBJ1-1|TRBV19|NA|NA|16
CASIAGGGPRNTEAFF
TGTGCCAGTATAGCCGGGGGCGGGCCGAGGAACACTGAAGCTTTCTTT
>TRBJ2-3|TRBV7-2|NA|NA|14
CASSTQHSTDTQYF
TGTGCCAGCAGCACCCAACACAGCACAGATACGCAGTATTTT
>TRBJ1-5|TRBV30|NA|NA|14
CAWSAGTSNQPQHF
TGTGCCTGGAGTGCCGGGACTAGCAATCAGCCCCAGCATTTT
>TRBJ2-1|TRBV9|NA|NA|13
CASSPPGFNEQFF
TGTGCCAGCAGCCCACCGGGGTTCAATGAGCAGTTCTTC
>TRBJ2-3|TRBV18|NA|NA|15
CASSPPGNLIDTQYF
TGTGCCAGCTCACCCCCGGGGAATTTGATAGATACGCAGTATTTT
>TRBJ1-2|TRBV3-1/TRBV3-2|NA|TRBD1|14
CASSHGTGGYGYTF
TGTGCCAGCAGCCATGGGACAGGGGGCTATGGCTACACCTTC
>TRBJ2-7|TRBV19|NA|NA|15
CASSPFGPFTYEQYF
TGTGCCAGTAGTCCCTTCGGGCCCTTTACCTACGAGCAGTACTTC
>TRBJ1-6|TRBV24-1|NA|NA|14
CATRGGAPNSPLHF
TGTGCCACCCGTGGTGGAGCACCTAATTCACCCCTCCACTTT
>TRBJ2-4|TRBV6-2/TRBV6-3|NA|TRBD1|16
CASSKTGTGDKNIQYF
TGTGCCAGCAGTAAGACCGGGACAGGGGATAAAAACATTCAGTACTTC
>TRBJ1-1|TRBV27|NA|NA|15
CASSYDRWADTEAFF
TGTGCCAGCAGTTATGACAGGTGGGCCGACACTGAAGCTTTCTTT
>TRBJ1-1|TRBV4-1|NA|NA|17
CASSQGLVAGHNSEAFF
TGCGCCAGCAGCCAAGGCCTGGTCGCAGGGCACAATTCTGAAGCTTTCTTT
>TRBJ2-2|TRBV11-1|NA|NA|15
CASSLTDGNTGELFF
TGTGCCAGCAGCCTAACCGACGGAAACACCGGGGAGCTGTTTTTT
>TRBJ2-5|TRBV18|NA|NA|12
CASSPFSETQYF
TGTGCCAGCTCACCTTTTTCAGAGACCCAGTACTTC
>TRBJ2-7|TRBV6-5|once|TRBD2|12
CASRTSGLEQYF
TGTGCCAGCAGAACTAGCGGCCTCGAGCAGTACTTC
>TRBJ2-7|TRBV10-3|once|TRBD2|16
CAISGTSGSNSYEQYF
TGTGCCATCAGTGGGACTAGCGGGAGCAATTCCTACGAGCAGTACTTC
>TRBJ2-7|TRBV5-6|once|TRBD1|17
CASSLGGGTGGSYEQYF
TGTGCCAGCAGCTTGGGCGGGGGGACAGGGGGCTCCTACGAGCAGTACTTC
>TRBJ2-7|TRBV4-3|NA|NA|15
CASSQDWAAGYEQYF
TGCGCCAGCAGCCAAGATTGGGCAGCAGGATACGAGCAGTACTTC
>TRBJ1-1|TRBV5-1|NA|TRBD1|15
CASRRTGDMNTEAFF
TGCGCCAGCCGTCGGACAGGGGATATGAACACTGAAGCTTTCTTT
>TRBJ1-6|TRBV4-3|NA|NA|15
CASSQEAVGGTPLHF
TGCGCCAGCAGCCAGGAGGCGGTGGGGGGCACCCCCCTCCACTTT
>TRBJ2-5|TRBV9|NA|NA|15
CASSVEVAGQETQYF
TGTGCCAGCAGCGTAGAGGTGGCGGGGCAAGAGACCCAGTACTTC